This TCR beta chain appears in the sequencing data of a study of somatic mutations in cytotoxic T cells in rheumatoid arthritis. Across the whole study: Each patient's diagnosis was followed right away by a blood draw (roughly 30 ml EDTA), before any treatment.

Measured with immunoSEQ multiplex PCR; TCRdb has only the in-frame clones, and not every one. Of some 13,000 clones listed, more than 65% were seen once; the top ten hold 22%. Sequencing was done on a sample of CD8+ T cells sorted from blood. The sequence was obtained from an adult with rheumatoid arthritis.

CDR3 sequence (DNA): TGTGCCAGCAGCCCCCGTCAGGGCACCGGGGAGCTGTTTTTT. This encodes CASSPRQGTGELFF. The chain employs TRBV9 and TRBJ2-2, with D possibly matching TRBD1 (5 bases). Germline loops: CDR1 SGDLS, CDR2 YYNGEE. The CDR3 runs 14 residues. Trimming shortened V by 4 bases and J by 4 bases, and 11 bases separated the two germline ends.